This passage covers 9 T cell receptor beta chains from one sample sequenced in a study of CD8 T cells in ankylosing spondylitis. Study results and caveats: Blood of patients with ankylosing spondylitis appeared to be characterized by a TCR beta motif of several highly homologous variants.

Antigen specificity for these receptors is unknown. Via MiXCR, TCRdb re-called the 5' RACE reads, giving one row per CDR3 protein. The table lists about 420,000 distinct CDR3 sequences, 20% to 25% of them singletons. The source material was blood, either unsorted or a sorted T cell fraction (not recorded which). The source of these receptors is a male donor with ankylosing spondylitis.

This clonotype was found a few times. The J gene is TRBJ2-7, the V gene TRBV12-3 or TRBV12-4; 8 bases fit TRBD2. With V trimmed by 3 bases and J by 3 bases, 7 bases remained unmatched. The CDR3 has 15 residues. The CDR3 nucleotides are TGTGCCAGCAGTTTGGAAAGCGGGAGTCTCTACGAGCAGTACTTC. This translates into CASSLESGSLYEQYF.

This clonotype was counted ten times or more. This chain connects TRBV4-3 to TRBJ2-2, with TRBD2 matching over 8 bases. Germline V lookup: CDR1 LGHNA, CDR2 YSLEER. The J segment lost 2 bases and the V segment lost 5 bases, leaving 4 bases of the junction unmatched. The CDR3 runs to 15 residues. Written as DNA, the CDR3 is TGCGCCAGCAGCAAAACTAGCGGTAACACCGGGGAGCTGTTTTTT. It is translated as CASSKTSGNTGELFF.

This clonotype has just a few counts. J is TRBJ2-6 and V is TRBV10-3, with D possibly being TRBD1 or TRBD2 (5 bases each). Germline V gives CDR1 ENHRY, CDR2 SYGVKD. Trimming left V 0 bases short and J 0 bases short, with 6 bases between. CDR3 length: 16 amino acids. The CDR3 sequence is CAISESGTSGANVLTF. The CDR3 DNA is TGTGCCATCAGTGAGTCTGGGACCTCTGGGGCCAACGTCCTGACTTTC.

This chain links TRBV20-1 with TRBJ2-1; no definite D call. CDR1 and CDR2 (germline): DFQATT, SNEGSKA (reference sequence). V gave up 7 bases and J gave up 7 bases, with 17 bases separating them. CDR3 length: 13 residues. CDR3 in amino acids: CSGLIAAANEQFF. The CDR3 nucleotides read TGCAGTGGTCTTATCGCCGCCGCGAATGAGCAGTTCTTC.

The CDR3 is CASSFGSGGGEGTDTQYF. CDR3 nucleotide sequence: TGTGCCAGCAGTTTTGGTAGCGGGGGCGGTGAAGGCACAGATACGCAGTATTTT. The J gene is TRBJ2-3, the V gene TRBV12-3 or TRBV12-4, with 9 bases identical to TRBD2. J was trimmed by 1 base and V by 3 bases; bases with no gene match: 11. CDR3 length: 18 residues.

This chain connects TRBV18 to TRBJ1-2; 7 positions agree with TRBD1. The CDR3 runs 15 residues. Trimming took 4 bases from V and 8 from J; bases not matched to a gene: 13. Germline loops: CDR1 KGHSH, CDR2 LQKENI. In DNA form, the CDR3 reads TGTGCCAGCTCACTGTCCGGGACAGTCTGGGAAGGCTACACCTTC. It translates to CASSLSGTVWEGYTF.

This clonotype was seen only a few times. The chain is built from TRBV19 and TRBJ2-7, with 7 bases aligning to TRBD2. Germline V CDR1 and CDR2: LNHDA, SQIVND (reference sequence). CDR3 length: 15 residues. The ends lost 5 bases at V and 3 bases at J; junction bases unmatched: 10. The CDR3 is CASSPRGSNFYEQYF. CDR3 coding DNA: TGTGCCAGTAGTCCTCGCGGGAGTAATTTCTACGAGCAGTACTTC.

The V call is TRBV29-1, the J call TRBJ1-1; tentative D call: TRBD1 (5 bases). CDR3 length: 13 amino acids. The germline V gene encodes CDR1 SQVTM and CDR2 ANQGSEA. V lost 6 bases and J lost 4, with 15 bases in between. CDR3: CSVWVGGSTEAFF. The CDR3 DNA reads TGCAGCGTGTGGGTGGGGGGATCCACTGAAGCTTTCTTT.

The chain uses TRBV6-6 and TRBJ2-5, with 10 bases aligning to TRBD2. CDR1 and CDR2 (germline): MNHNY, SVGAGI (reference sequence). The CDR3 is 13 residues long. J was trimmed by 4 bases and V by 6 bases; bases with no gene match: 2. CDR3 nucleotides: TGTGCCAGCAGACTAGCGGGAACAGAGACCCAGTACTTC. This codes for CASRLAGTETQYF.